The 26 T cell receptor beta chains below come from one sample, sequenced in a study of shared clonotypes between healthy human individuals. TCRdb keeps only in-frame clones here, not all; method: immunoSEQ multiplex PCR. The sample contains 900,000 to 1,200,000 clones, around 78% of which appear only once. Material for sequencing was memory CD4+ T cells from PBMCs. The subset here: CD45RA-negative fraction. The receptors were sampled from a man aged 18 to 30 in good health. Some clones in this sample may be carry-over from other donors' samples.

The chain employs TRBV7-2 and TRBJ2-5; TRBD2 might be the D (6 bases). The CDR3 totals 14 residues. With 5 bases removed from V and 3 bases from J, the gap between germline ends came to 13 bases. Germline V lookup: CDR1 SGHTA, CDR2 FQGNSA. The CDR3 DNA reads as TGTGCCAGCAGCCCGGGACTTAAGAAAGAGACCCAGTACTTC. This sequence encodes CASSPGLKKETQYF.

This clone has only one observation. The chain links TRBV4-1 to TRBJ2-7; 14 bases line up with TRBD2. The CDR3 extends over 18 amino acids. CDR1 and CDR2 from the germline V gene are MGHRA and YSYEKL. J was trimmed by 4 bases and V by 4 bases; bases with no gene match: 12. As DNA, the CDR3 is TGCGCCAGCAGCCGAGGACTAGCGGGAGGTGCTAAAGGATACGAGCAGTACTTC. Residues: CASSRGLAGGAKGYEQYF.

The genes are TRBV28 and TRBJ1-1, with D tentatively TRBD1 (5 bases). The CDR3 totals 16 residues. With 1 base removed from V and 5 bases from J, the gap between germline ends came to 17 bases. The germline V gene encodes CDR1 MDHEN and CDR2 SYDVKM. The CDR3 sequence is CASSLSFGQGKTEAFF. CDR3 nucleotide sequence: TGTGCCAGCAGTTTATCTTTCGGGCAGGGAAAAACTGAAGCTTTCTTT.

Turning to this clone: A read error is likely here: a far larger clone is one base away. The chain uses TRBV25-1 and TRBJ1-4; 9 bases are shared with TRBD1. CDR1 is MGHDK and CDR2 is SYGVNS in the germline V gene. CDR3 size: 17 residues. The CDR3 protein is CASSDILGQGSNEKLLF. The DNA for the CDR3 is TGTGCCAGCAGTGATATCCTAGGACAGGGGAGTAATGAAAAACTGCTTTTT.

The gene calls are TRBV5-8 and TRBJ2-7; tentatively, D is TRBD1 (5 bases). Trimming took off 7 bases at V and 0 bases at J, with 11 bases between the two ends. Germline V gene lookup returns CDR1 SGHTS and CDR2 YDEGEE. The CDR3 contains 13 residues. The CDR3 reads CASARQGSYEQYF. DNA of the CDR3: TGTGCCAGCGCTCGGCAGGGCTCCTACGAGCAGTACTTC.

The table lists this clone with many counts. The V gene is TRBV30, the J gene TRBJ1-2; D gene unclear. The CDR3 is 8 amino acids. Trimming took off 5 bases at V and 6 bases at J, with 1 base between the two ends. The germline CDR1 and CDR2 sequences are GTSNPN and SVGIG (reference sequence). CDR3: CAWDGYTF. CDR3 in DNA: TGTGCCTGGGATGGCTACACCTTC.

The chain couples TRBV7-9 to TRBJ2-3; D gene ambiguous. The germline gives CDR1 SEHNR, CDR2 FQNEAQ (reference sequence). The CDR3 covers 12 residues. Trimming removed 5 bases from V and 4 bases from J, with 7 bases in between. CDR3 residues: CASSGEADTQYF. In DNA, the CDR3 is TGTGCCAGCAGCGGAGAGGCAGATACGCAGTATTTT.

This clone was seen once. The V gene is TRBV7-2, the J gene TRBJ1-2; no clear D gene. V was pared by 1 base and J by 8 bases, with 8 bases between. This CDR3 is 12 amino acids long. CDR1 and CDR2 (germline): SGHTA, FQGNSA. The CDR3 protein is CASSLVLVGYTF. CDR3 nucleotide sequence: TGTGCCAGCAGCTTAGTTCTGGTAGGCTACACCTTC.

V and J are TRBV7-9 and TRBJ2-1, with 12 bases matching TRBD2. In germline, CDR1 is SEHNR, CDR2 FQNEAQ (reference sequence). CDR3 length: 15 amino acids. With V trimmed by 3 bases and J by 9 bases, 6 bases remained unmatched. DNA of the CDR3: TGTGCCAGCAGCTTCCTAGCGGGAGGGCCTGTTGAGCAGTTCTTC. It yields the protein CASSFLAGGPVEQFF.

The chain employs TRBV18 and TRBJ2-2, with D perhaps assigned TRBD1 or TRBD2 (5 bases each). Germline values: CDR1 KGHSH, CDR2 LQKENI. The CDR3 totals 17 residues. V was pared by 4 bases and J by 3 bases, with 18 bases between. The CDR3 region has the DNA TGTGCCAGCTCACTCTACAGGAGAGGGAGAGACACCGGGGAGCTGTTTTTT. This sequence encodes CASSLYRRGRDTGELFF.

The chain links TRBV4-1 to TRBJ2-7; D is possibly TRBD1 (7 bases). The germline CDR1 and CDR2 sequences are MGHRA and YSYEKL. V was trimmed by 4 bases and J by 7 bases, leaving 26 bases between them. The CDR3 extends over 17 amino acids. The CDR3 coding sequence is TGCGCCAGCAGCCCGACCTACTCATTTGACAGGGCGGGGGAGCAGTACTTC. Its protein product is CASSPTYSFDRAGEQYF.

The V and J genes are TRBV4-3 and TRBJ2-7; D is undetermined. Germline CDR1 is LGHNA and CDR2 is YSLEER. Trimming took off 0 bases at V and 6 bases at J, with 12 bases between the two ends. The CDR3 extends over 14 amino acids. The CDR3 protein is CASSQDVRVGEQYF. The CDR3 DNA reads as TGCGCCAGCAGCCAAGATGTCAGAGTGGGCGAGCAGTACTTC.

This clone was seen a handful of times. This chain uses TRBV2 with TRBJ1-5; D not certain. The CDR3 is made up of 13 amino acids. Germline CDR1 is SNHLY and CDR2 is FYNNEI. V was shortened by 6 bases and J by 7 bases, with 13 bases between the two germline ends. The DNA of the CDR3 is TGTGCCAGCAGATATACAGCCTCCCAGCCCCAGCATTTT. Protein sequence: CASRYTASQPQHF.

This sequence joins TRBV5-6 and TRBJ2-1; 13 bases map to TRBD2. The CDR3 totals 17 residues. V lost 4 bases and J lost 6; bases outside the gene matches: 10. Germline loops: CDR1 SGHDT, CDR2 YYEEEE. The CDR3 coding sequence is TGTGCCAGCAGCAAGTCCTACGGACTAGCGGGAGCCAATGAGCAGTTCTTC. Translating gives CASSKSYGLAGANEQFF.

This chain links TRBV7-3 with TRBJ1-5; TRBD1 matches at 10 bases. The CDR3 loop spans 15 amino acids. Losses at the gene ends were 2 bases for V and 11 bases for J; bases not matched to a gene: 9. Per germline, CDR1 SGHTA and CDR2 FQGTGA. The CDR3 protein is CASSLHQGQGGTQHF. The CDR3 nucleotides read TGTGCCAGCAGCTTACACCAAGGACAGGGGGGGACCCAGCATTTT.

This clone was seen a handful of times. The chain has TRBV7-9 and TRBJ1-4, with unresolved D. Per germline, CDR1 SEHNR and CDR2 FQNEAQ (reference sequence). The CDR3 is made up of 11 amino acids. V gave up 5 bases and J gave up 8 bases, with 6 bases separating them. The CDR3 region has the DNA TGTGCCAGCAGCCCGGGGGAAAAACTGTTTTTT. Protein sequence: CASSPGEKLFF.

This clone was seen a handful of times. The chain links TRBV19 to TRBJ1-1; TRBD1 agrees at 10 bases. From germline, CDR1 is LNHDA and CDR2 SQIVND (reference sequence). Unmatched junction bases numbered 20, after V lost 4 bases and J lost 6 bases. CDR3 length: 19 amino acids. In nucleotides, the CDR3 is TGTGCCAGTAGTACTCGCGGCTTTGTTGCGACAGGGGGCATGTCTGAAGCTTTCTTT. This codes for CASSTRGFVATGGMSEAFF.

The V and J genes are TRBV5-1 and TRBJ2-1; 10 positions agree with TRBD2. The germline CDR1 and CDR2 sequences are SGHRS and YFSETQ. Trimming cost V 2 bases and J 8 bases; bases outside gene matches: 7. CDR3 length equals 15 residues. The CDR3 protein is CASSLRLAGVHEQFF. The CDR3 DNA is TGCGCCAGCAGCTTAAGGCTAGCGGGAGTACATGAGCAGTTCTTC.

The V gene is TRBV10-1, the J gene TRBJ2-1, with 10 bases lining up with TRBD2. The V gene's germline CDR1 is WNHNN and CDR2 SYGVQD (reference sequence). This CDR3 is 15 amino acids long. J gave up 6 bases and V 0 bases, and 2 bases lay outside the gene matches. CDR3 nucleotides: TGCGCCAGCAGTGAGTCTAGGACTAGCGGCAATGAGCAGTTCTTC. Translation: CASSESRTSGNEQFF.

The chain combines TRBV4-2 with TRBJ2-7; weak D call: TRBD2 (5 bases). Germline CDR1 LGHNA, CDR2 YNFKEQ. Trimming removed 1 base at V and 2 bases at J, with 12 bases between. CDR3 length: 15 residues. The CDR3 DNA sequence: TGTGCCAGCAGCCAAGGGCGGCGGGCCCCCTACGAGCAGTACTTC. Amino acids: CASSQGRRAPYEQYF.

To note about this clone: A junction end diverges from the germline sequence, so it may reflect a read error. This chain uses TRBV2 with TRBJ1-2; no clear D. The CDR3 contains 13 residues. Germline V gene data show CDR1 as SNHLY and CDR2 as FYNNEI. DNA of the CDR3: TGTGCCACCAGTGCTGGATATGACTATGGCTACACCTTC. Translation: CATSAGYDYGYTF.

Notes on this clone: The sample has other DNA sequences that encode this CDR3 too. The CDR3 nucleotides are TGTGCCAGCAGCGTAGCTGAGGGGTATGGCTACACCTTC. Amino acids: CASSVAEGYGYTF. This chain connects TRBV9 to TRBJ1-2; perhaps TRBD1 as D (5 bases). Trimming took 0 bases from V and 5 from J, leaving 8 bases between them. The CDR3 consists of 13 residues. The germline V gene encodes CDR1 SGDLS and CDR2 YYNGEE. Based on the CDR3 plus reference TRBV9 and TRBJ1-2, the full variable domain is DSGVTQTPKHLITATGQRVTLRCSPRSGDLSVYWYQQSLDQGLQFLIQYYNGEERAKGNILERFSAQQFPDLHSELNLSSLELGDSALYFCASSVAEGYGYTFGSGTRLTVV.

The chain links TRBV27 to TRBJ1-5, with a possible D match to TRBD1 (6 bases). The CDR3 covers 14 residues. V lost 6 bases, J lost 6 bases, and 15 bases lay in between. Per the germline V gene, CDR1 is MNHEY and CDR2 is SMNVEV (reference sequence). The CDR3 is CASSQITGLQPQHF. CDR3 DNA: TGTGCCAGCAGCCAAATTACAGGGCTTCAGCCCCAGCATTTT.

The chain's CDR3 is CASSRAGKVTGELFF. CDR3 in DNA: TGTGCCAGCAGTAGAGCGGGAAAGGTCACCGGGGAGCTGTTTTTT. The chain links TRBV6-5 to TRBJ2-2; 7 nucleotides match TRBD2. CDR1 is MNHEY, CDR2 SVGAGI, per germline. The CDR3 runs to 15 residues. V lost 5 bases, J lost 4 bases, and 7 bases stayed unmatched.

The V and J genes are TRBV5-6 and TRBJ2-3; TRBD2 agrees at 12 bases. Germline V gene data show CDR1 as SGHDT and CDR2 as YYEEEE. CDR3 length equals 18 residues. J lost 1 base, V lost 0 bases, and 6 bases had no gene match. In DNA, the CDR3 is TGTGCCAGCAGCTTGGGTCTAGCGGGAGGGATTGGCACAGATACGCAGTATTTT. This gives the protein CASSLGLAGGIGTDTQYF.

The CDR3 sequence: CASSQLRSGGQVNGYTF. The CDR3 DNA reads TGCGCCAGCAGCCAACTGAGGTCAGGGGGGCAAGTGAATGGCTACACCTTC. This chain connects TRBV4-3 to TRBJ1-2, with 7 bases identical to TRBD1. CDR1 and CDR2 from the germline V gene are LGHNA and YSLEER. After removal of 2 bases from V and 6 bases from J, the junction contained 15 bases not matched to a gene. The CDR3 runs 17 residues.